These 27 T cell receptor beta chains share one sample of origin, sequenced in a study of blood T cell repertoires in COVID-19. Produced via immunoSEQ multiplex PCR; TCRdb's table is partial and in-frame only. Here the sample spans around 230,000 clones, 70% to 85% being singletons. The sample consisted of PBMCs or T cells enriched from blood (not recorded which). These receptor sequences come from a man aged 35-49 years who had recovered from COVID-19.

In its sample, this clone was seen a few times. The chain uses TRBV7-9 and TRBJ1-6, with 7 nucleotides matching TRBD1. The CDR3 contains 15 residues. Per germline, CDR1 SEHNR and CDR2 FQNEAQ (reference sequence). The J segment lost 6 bases and the V segment lost 5 bases, leaving 7 bases of the junction unmatched. CDR3 in DNA: TGTGCCAGCAGCCAAGGGGACAGCAGTAATTCACCCCTCCACTTT. It codes for CASSQGDSSNSPLHF. Full variable domain (rest looked up from reference TRBV7-9 and TRBJ1-6): DTGVSQNPRHKITKRGQNVTFRCDPISEHNRLYWYRQTLGQGPEFLTYFQNEAQLEKSRLLSDRFSAERPKGSFSTLEIQRTEQGDSAMYLCASSQGDSSNSPLHFGNGTRLTVT.

The rearrangement links TRBV5-1 to TRBJ2-5; tentatively, D is TRBD2 (5 bases). Germline V gives CDR1 SGHRS, CDR2 YFSETQ. Trimming pared 4 bases from V and 2 bases from J, leaving 12 bases between. The CDR3 length is 14 residues. The CDR3 DNA reads as TGCGCCAGCAGCCCCCGAGGGAGTCAAGAGACCCAGTACTTC. This encodes CASSPRGSQETQYF.

This chain connects TRBV3-1 (or the pseudogene TRBV3-2) to TRBJ2-5; 9 bases map to TRBD1. The CDR3 runs to 16 residues. J was trimmed by 3 bases and V by 4 bases; bases with no gene match: 9. Per the germline V gene, CDR1 is LGHDT and CDR2 is YNNKEL (reference sequence). For the CDR3, the DNA is TGTGCCAGCAGCCGATCGGGACAGGGACTGAAAGAGACCCAGTACTTC. Translating gives CASSRSGQGLKETQYF.

The chain is built from TRBV18 and TRBJ1-2; D may be TRBD1 (5 bases). This CDR3 has 14 residues. Germline V CDR1 and CDR2: KGHSH, LQKENI. Trimming stripped 3 bases from V and 3 bases from J, with 11 bases between. As DNA, the CDR3 is TGTGCCAGCTCACCCTTAGCGGGGGACTATGGCTACACCTTC. It translates to CASSPLAGDYGYTF.

The chain has TRBV7-2 and TRBJ2-6; D remains ambiguous. Germline CDR1 is SGHTA and CDR2 is FQGNSA. V lost 1 base to trimming and J lost 5 bases, with 9 bases between them. The CDR3 covers 15 residues. CDR3 DNA: TGTGCCAGCAGCTTAGTAGTTACCTGGGCCAACGTCCTGACTTTC. Amino acids: CASSLVVTWANVLTF.

CDR3 coding DNA: TGTGCCAGCAGCTTAGTAGGGGGCCCTTTCTATGGCTACACCTTC. It yields the protein CASSLVGGPFYGYTF. The chain has TRBV7-9 and TRBJ1-2; 7 positions agree with TRBD1. Per the germline V gene, CDR1 is SEHNR and CDR2 is FQNEAQ (reference sequence). This CDR3 is built from 15 residues. The ends lost 1 base at V and 4 bases at J; junction bases unmatched: 6.

This chain connects TRBV7-9 to TRBJ2-1, with D possibly being TRBD2 (5 bases). Trimming removed 6 bases from V and 9 bases from J, with 9 bases in between. Germline assignment: CDR1 SEHNR and CDR2 FQNEAQ (reference sequence). The CDR3 has 11 residues. In nucleotides, the CDR3 is TGTGCCAGCAGACAAGAGGGTGAGCAGTTCTTC. Residues: CASRQEGEQFF.

The chain carries TRBV3-1 (or the pseudogene TRBV3-2) and TRBJ2-1, with D perhaps matching TRBD2 (6 bases). The CDR3 has 14 amino acids. From germline, CDR1 is LGHDT and CDR2 YNNKEL (reference sequence). V was pared by 8 bases and J by 4 bases, with 15 bases between. CDR3 DNA: TGTGCCAGCCGACCTAATCGGGGGTACAATGAGCAGTTCTTC. This translates into CASRPNRGYNEQFF.

J is TRBJ1-3 and V is TRBV25-1, with 7 bases lining up with TRBD1. V trimming: 6 bases; J trimming: 5 bases; junction bases outside the gene matches: 4. The V gene's germline CDR1 is MGHDK and CDR2 SYGVNS. The CDR3 runs 13 residues. CDR3 sequence reads: CASSGDSRNTIYF. As DNA, the CDR3 is TGTGCCAGCAGCGGGGACAGCAGAAACACCATATATTTT.

This clone was observed a handful of times. The rearrangement uses TRBV7-2 and TRBJ1-6; 12 bases line up with TRBD1. Germline V CDR1 and CDR2: SGHTA, FQGNSA. The CDR3 has 16 amino acids. V was clipped by 5 bases and J by 7 bases; unmatched bases: 6. CDR3 DNA sequence: TGTGCCAGCAGCCCCGGGACAGGGGGCTCGAATTCACCCCTCCACTTT. It codes for CASSPGTGGSNSPLHF.

The chain carries TRBV25-1 and TRBJ1-3, with D perhaps matching TRBD1 (5 bases). Germline V gene lookup returns CDR1 MGHDK and CDR2 SYGVNS. The CDR3 sequence is 14 residues long. Trimming pared 7 bases from V and 0 bases from J, leaving 10 bases between. CDR3 amino acids: CASTGGLSGNTIYF. CDR3 coding DNA: TGTGCCAGCACCGGGGGACTCTCTGGAAACACCATATATTTT.

This rearrangement joins TRBV5-1 to TRBJ1-5, with 8 bases matching TRBD1. Germline V lookup: CDR1 SGHRS, CDR2 YFSETQ. The CDR3 sequence is 14 residues long. V lost 2 bases, J lost 5 bases, and 3 bases stayed unmatched. CDR3 sequence (DNA): TGCGCCAGCAGCTTAACAGGGGGTCATCAGCCCCAGCATTTT. The encoded protein is CASSLTGGHQPQHF.

The rearrangement uses TRBV7-9 and TRBJ2-2; 7 bases line up with TRBD2. This CDR3 is built from 17 residues. Germline V CDR1 and CDR2: SEHNR, FQNEAQ (reference sequence). With 7 bases clipped from V and 3 bases from J, the junction kept 14 bases outside the gene matches. This CDR3 reads CASTLSRSSGDTGELFF. The CDR3 nucleotides read TGTGCCAGCACCCTTAGCAGGTCTAGCGGAGACACCGGGGAGCTGTTTTTT.

The table lists this clone with a count of one. V and J are TRBV18 and TRBJ2-3; the match to TRBD1 covers 9 bases. CDR1 is KGHSH and CDR2 is LQKENI in the germline V gene. Germline trimming cut 2 bases from V and 3 bases from J; bases unmatched to any gene: 6. The CDR3 has 16 residues. Written as DNA, the CDR3 is TGTGCCAGCTCACCAAGAACAGGGGGCGGAACAGATACGCAGTATTTT. It yields the protein CASSPRTGGGTDTQYF.

The V call is TRBV7-3, the J call TRBJ2-3; 10 bases line up with TRBD1. Germline V gives CDR1 SGHTA, CDR2 FQGTGA. Trimming cost V 3 bases and J 4 bases; bases outside gene matches: 4. The CDR3 is 15 amino acids. The CDR3 DNA reads TGTGCCAGCAGCTTCTCCGGGACAGGGGCAGATACGCAGTATTTT. Translation: CASSFSGTGADTQYF. Looking up the rest from reference TRBV7-3 and TRBJ2-3 gives the full variable domain: GAGVSQTPSNKVTEKGKYVELRCDPISGHTALYWYRQSLGQGPEFLIYFQGTGAADDSGLPNDRFFAVRPEGSVSTLKIQRTERGDSAVYLCASSFSGTGADTQYFGPGTRLTVL.

The gene calls are TRBV11-2 and TRBJ1-1, with 8 nucleotides matching TRBD1. Germline V gives CDR1 SGHAT, CDR2 FQNNGV. The CDR3 spans 14 residues. With 5 bases clipped from V and 4 bases from J, the junction kept 6 bases outside the gene matches. CDR3: CASSRITGGTEAFF. The CDR3 nucleotides are TGTGCCAGCAGCCGAATCACAGGGGGCACTGAAGCTTTCTTT.

The chain recombines TRBV7-2 with TRBJ1-2; D remains ambiguous. V gave up 7 bases and J gave up 0 bases, with 12 bases separating them. This CDR3 has 14 residues. Per the germline V gene, CDR1 is SGHTA and CDR2 is FQGNSA. The CDR3 DNA reads TGTGCCAGCACCCCCCCAGGCGCTAACTATGGCTACACCTTC. As protein: CASTPPGANYGYTF.

The chain employs TRBV10-3 and TRBJ2-3, with 13 bases matching TRBD2. V trimming: 3 bases; J trimming: 4 bases; junction bases outside the gene matches: 10. Germline V CDR1 and CDR2: ENHRY, SYGVKD. The CDR3 covers 18 residues. CDR3 sequence reads: CAISDKLAGGPVADTQYF. Here the CDR3 DNA reads TGTGCCATCAGTGATAAACTAGCGGGGGGGCCTGTGGCAGATACGCAGTATTTT.

CDR3: CASSRRGPQNTEAFF. Here the CDR3 DNA reads TGTGCCAGCAGTCGCAGGGGCCCACAGAACACTGAAGCTTTCTTT. The rearrangement joins TRBV11-2 to TRBJ1-1; tentatively, D is TRBD1 (6 bases). This CDR3 spans 15 amino acids. CDR1 SGHAT and CDR2 FQNNGV come from the germline V gene. The V and J ends lost 6 bases and 1 base respectively, with 15 bases between them.

The rearrangement uses TRBV7-8 and TRBJ2-2; maybe TRBD2 (7 bases). V lost 10 bases to trimming and J lost 6 bases, with 18 bases between them. CDR1 is SGHVS, CDR2 FQNEAQ, per germline. This CDR3 has 14 residues. As DNA, the CDR3 is TGTGCCACCAAATTGAGGGGGGGCGCCGGGGAGCTGTTTTTT. This codes for CATKLRGGAGELFF.

The V and J genes are TRBV6-2 or TRBV6-3 and TRBJ1-2; unclear D gene. The CDR3 is 12 amino acids. Between the trimmed V and J ends, which lost 6 bases and 3 bases, there was a span of 8 bases. CDR1 and CDR2 (germline): MNHEY, SVGEGT. The CDR3 bases are TGTGCCAGCAGCCAGAGTTACTATGGCTACACCTTC. It yields the protein CASSQSYYGYTF.

The J gene is TRBJ2-1, the V gene TRBV9; D gene unclear. Looked up from germline, CDR1 is SGDLS and CDR2 is YYNGEE. V lost 0 bases and J lost 0, with 7 bases in between. The CDR3 covers 15 residues. CDR3 sequence (DNA): TGTGCCAGCAGCGTAGTCTGGAGCTCCTACAATGAGCAGTTCTTC. Amino acids: CASSVVWSSYNEQFF.

This clone was recorded once. The chain links TRBV6-2 or TRBV6-3 to TRBJ1-2; 7 bases map to TRBD1. From germline, CDR1 is MNHEY and CDR2 SVGEGT. Trimming took 6 bases from V and 2 from J; bases not matched to a gene: 9. CDR3 length: 15 amino acids. CDR3 in DNA: TGTGCCAGCAGCCCTCACCTACAGGGGAACTATGGCTACACCTTC. This sequence encodes CASSPHLQGNYGYTF.

The rearrangement joins TRBV15 to TRBJ2-1; the D gene is possibly TRBD1 (5 bases). The V end lost 3 bases, the J end lost 2 bases, and 14 bases lay between the germline ends. Germline lookup yields CDR1 LNHNV and CDR2 YYDKDF (reference sequence). There are 16 residues in the CDR3. The CDR3 spells CATSRDRGKAYNEQFF. As DNA, the CDR3 is TGTGCCACCAGCAGGGATAGGGGTAAGGCCTACAATGAGCAGTTCTTC.

This rearrangement joins TRBV9 to TRBJ1-2; D perhaps matches TRBD1 (5 bases). The CDR3 is 14 residues long. Per germline, CDR1 SGDLS and CDR2 YYNGEE. Trimming shortened V by 0 bases and J by 4 bases, and 10 bases separated the two germline ends. In nucleotides, the CDR3 is TGTGCCAGCAGCGTAGCCGGGGGGGGCTATGGCTACACCTTC. Its translation: CASSVAGGGYGYTF.

The genes are TRBV28 and TRBJ1-3, with D unresolved. The CDR3 spans 12 residues. V lost 8 bases and J 9 bases, leaving 14 bases between the germline ends. Germline CDR1 MDHEN, CDR2 SYDVKM. The CDR3 nucleotides read TGTGCCAGCGGACCGGGGAGGCTCACCATATATTTT. Its protein product is CASGPGRLTIYF. Using reference TRBV28 and TRBJ1-3 for the parts outside the CDR3, the full variable domain is DVKVTQSSRYLVKRTGEKVFLECVQDMDHENMFWYRQDPGLGLRLIYFSYDVKMKEKGDIPEGYSVSREKKERFSLILESASTNQTSMYLCASGPGRLTIYFGEGSWLTVV.

J is TRBJ1-3 and V is TRBV3-1 (or the pseudogene TRBV3-2), with D maybe TRBD1 (6 bases). CDR3 length equals 18 residues. V was trimmed by 0 bases and J by 1 base, leaving 16 bases between them. Germline V gives CDR1 LGHDT, CDR2 YNNKEL (reference sequence). This chain's CDR3 is CASSQDRGRGPSGNTIYF. In nucleotides, the CDR3 is TGTGCCAGCAGCCAAGATCGGGGCAGGGGTCCTTCTGGAAACACCATATATTTT.